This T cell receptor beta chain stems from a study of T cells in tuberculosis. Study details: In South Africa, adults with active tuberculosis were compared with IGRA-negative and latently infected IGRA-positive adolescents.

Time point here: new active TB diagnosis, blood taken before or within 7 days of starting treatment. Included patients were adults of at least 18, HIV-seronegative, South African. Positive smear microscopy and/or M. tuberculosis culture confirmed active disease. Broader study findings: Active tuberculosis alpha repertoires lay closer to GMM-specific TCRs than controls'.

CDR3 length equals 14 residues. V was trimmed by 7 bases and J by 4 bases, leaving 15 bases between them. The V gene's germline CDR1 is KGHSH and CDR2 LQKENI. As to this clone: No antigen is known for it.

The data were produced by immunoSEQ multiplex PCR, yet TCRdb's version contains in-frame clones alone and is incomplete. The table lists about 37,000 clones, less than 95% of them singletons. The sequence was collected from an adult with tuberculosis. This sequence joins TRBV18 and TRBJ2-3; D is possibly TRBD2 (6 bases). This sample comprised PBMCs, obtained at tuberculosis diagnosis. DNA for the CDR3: TGTGCCAGCTTTCGGACGCGGGACCCAGATACGCAGTATTTT. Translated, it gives CASFRTRDPDTQYF.